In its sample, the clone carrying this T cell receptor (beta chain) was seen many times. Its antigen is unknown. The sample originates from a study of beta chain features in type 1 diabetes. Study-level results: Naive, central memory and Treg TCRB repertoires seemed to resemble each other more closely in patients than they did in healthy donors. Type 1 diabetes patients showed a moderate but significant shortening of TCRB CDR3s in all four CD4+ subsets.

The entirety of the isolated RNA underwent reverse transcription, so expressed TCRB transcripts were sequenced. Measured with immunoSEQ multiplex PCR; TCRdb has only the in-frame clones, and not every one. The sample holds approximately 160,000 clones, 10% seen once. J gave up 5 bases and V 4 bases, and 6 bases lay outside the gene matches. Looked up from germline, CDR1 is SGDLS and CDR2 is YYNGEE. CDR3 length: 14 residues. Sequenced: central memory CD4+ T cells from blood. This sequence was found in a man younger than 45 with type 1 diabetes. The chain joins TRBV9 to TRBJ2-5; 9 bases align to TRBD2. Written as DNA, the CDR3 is TGTGCCAGCAGCAGTAGCGGGAGTGGGGAGACCCAGTACTTC. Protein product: CASSSSGSGETQYF.